These T cell receptor beta chains were read from a single sample in a study of T cell changes during pregnancy in multiple sclerosis. Clones were read by immunoSEQ multiplex PCR, and TCRdb kept only the in-frame ones, dropping some. The table lists 42,000 or so clones, roughly nine tenths of them singletons, with more than 0.7% in the top ten. The sequencing used CD4+ T cells from peripheral blood mononuclear cells, collected after pregnancy. These TCRs come from a female donor with multiple sclerosis, enrolled in a pregnancy study. Both conserved end residues are part of each CDR3. A D gene is named only where the DNA matches it firmly. Only some rows state a clone size, as once, few, many or a class for expanded clones.

TRBJ2-4,TRBV18,NA,NA,TGTGCCAGCTCCTCCTCCGGGGGAAAAAACATTCAGTACTTC,CASSSSGGKNIQYF
TRBJ1-1,TRBV30,few,TRBD1,TGTGCCTGGAGTGTAAAGGGGGCGAACACTGAAGCTTTCTTT,CAWSVKGANTEAFF
TRBJ1-4,TRBV14,NA,NA,TGTGCCAGCAGCCAAGATGTCGAGAAGCTGTTTTTT,CASSQDVEKLFF
TRBJ1-2,TRBV10-3,NA,TRBD1,TGTGCCATCAGTGAGAGCGGACAGGGGGACTATGGCTACACCTTC,CAISESGQGDYGYTF
TRBJ2-1,TRBV5-1,NA,NA,TGCGCCAGCAGCTTGGACAGGGTCGGCTACAATGAGCAGTTCTTC,CASSLDRVGYNEQFF
TRBJ1-2,TRBV30,NA,NA,TGTGCCTGGAGTGCAGAGGTCCCGGGGGGCTACACCTTC,CAWSAEVPGGYTF
TRBJ2-3,TRBV2,NA,NA,TGTGCCAGCAGGTCCGGGACACAAGAAGATACGCAGTATTTT,CASRSGTQEDTQYF
TRBJ2-7,TRBV14,NA,TRBD2,TGTGCCAGCAGCCAGCTGGGACTAGCGGGGGCCTACGAGCAGTACTTC,CASSQLGLAGAYEQYF
TRBJ1-4,TRBV5-1,NA,TRBD1,TGCGCCAGCAGCCCGGGACAGGGGAATGAAAAACTGTTTTTT,CASSPGQGNEKLFF
TRBJ1-1,TRBV19,NA,NA,TGTGCCAGTTGGGGGGGGACCGGGGGAACTGAAGCTTTCTTT,CASWGGTGGTEAFF
TRBJ1-1,TRBV5-1,NA,TRBD1,TGCGCCAGCAGCTTGGTATGGGACAGGGGCCTCAACACTGAAGCTTTCTTT,CASSLVWDRGLNTEAFF
TRBJ2-1,TRBV4-1,NA,NA,TGCGCCAGCAGCCAAGATTGGAGGCAGTTCTCCTACAATGAGCAGTTCTTC,CASSQDWRQFSYNEQFF
TRBJ2-7,TRBV11-2,NA,NA,TGTGCCAGCAGCTTAACAGCCTTTTACGAGCAGTACTTC,CASSLTAFYEQYF
TRBJ1-2,TRBV5-1,NA,NA,TGCGCCAGCAGCTTGGCCGGCGGGGGCGATTTCTATGGCTACACCTTC,CASSLAGGGDFYGYTF
TRBJ1-2,TRBV2,NA,TRBD1,TGTGCCAGCAGTGTGGTCACGCGGGACAGCTTCTATGGCTACACCTTC,CASSVVTRDSFYGYTF
TRBJ2-3,TRBV10-3,NA,TRBD2,TGTGCCATCAGTGGAAACCTAGCGGGGGGCACAGATACGCAGTATTTT,CAISGNLAGGTDTQYF
TRBJ1-4,TRBV30,NA,TRBD1,TGTGCCTGGAGGGACTCGGGACAGATTGAAAAACTGTTTTTT,CAWRDSGQIEKLFF
TRBJ1-6,TRBV6-5,NA,NA,TGTGCCAGCAGTTACTCGCTCACAGCCTTCTCTCCCCTCCACTTT,CASSYSLTAFSPLHF
TRBJ1-4,TRBV2,NA,NA,TGTGCCAGCGGAGGGCAAAACACCGACGCCAATTGGGATGAAAAACTGTTTTTT,CASGGQNTDANWDEKLFF
TRBJ2-5,TRBV10-3,NA,TRBD1,TGTGCCACTACCGACAGGGGAGAGACCCAGTACTTC,CATTDRGETQYF
TRBJ2-7,TRBV9,NA,NA,TGTGCCAGCGCACCGGGTCTAGCTTCCTACGAGCAGTACTTC,CASAPGLASYEQYF
TRBJ1-2,TRBV28,NA,TRBD1,TGTGCCAGCAGTTTTTCGGACAGGGGGCTCTATGGCTACACCTTC,CASSFSDRGLYGYTF
TRBJ2-7,TRBV6-5,NA,NA,TGTGCCAGCAGTTATTGGGGGCTATCCTACGAGCAGTACTTC,CASSYWGLSYEQYF
TRBJ1-1,TRBV10-3,NA,NA,TGTGCCATCAGTGAGGTGGGGCGCACTGAAGCTTTCTTT,CAISEVGRTEAFF
TRBJ1-1,TRBV4-1,NA,NA,TGCGCCAGCAGCCGCGGGACGGGTGGACAAAACACTGAAGCTTTCTTT,CASSRGTGGQNTEAFF
TRBJ1-5,TRBV2,NA,NA,TGTGCCAGCAGTCCTTCGGGCAATCAGCCCCAGCATTTT,CASSPSGNQPQHF
TRBJ2-5,TRBV11-2,NA,NA,TGTGCCAGCAGCCTACCCGGGGAAGAGACCCAGTACTTC,CASSLPGEETQYF
TRBJ1-1,TRBV2,NA,NA,TGTGCCAGCATCCCTGATAACAGGGATAACACTGAAGCTTTCTTT,CASIPDNRDNTEAFF
TRBJ2-2,TRBV5-1,NA,NA,TGCGCCAGCAGCTCAGCGGACAGCTCGGCCGGGGAGCTGTTTTTT,CASSSADSSAGELFF
TRBJ1-5,TRBV4-3,NA,NA,TGCGCCAGCAGCTTACATTACAGGGAAATTATGCCCCAGCATTTT,CASSLHYREIMPQHF
TRBJ1-2,TRBV5-1,NA,TRBD1,TGCGCCAGCAGCTTGGGGACAGGCTATCTCTTGGACTACACCTTC,CASSLGTGYLLDYTF
TRBJ2-7,TRBV5-5,once,TRBD1,TGTGCCAGCAGCGATTCCTTCGGGACAGTAAAGTTCGAGCAGTACTTC,CASSDSFGTVKFEQYF
TRBJ2-1,TRBV28,NA,TRBD2,TGTGCCAGCAGCCCGCCAGCGGGGTCCTACAATGAGCAGTTCTTC,CASSPPAGSYNEQFF
TRBJ2-3,TRBV2,NA,NA,TGTGCCAGCAGTGAAGCGGGGGGGGCAGCAGATACGCAGTATTTT,CASSEAGGAADTQYF
TRBJ2-1,TRBV2,NA,TRBD1,TGTGCCAGCAGACTCGACAGGGGGGGTGGCAATGAGCAGTTCTTC,CASRLDRGGGNEQFF
TRBJ1-3,TRBV30,once,NA,TGTGCCTGGGGAGCGGGACTGAGCTCTGGAAACACCATATATTTT,CAWGAGLSSGNTIYF
TRBJ2-1,TRBV4-2,NA,NA,TGTGCCAGCAGCCAACGGACAGTCAATGAGCAGTTCTTC,CASSQRTVNEQFF
TRBJ2-3,TRBV2,NA,NA,TGTGCCAGCCGCGAGGGGGCAGATACGCAGTATTTT,CASREGADTQYF
TRBJ2-2,TRBV5-4,NA,TRBD1,TGTGCCAGCAGCACCTACCGACAGGGGACCGGGGAGCTGTTTTTT,CASSTYRQGTGELFF
TRBJ2-3,TRBV5-5,NA,NA,TGTGCCAGCAGCCTACAGGGATTAACAGATACGCAGTATTTT,CASSLQGLTDTQYF
TRBJ1-2,TRBV10-3,NA,TRBD1,TGTGCCAGCACAACAGGGGTCGGCTACACCTTC,CASTTGVGYTF
TRBJ2-1,TRBV2,few,TRBD2,TGTGCCAGCAGTGAAAGAAGCGGGGGGTTCAATGAGCAGTTCTTC,CASSERSGGFNEQFF
TRBJ1-5,TRBV30,once,NA,TGTGCCTGGAGTGTTCTCGGGGTTATTGAGCCCCAGCATTTT,CAWSVLGVIEPQHF
TRBJ2-3,TRBV10-3,NA,TRBD2,TGTGCCATCAGTGAGTCTGTAGCGGGGGGAGGGGATACGCAGTATTTT,CAISESVAGGGDTQYF
TRBJ1-2,TRBV4-3,NA,TRBD1,TGCGCCAGCAGCCAAGAGGGGACCGGGACAGGGTCGATCTACGGCTACACCTTC,CASSQEGTGTGSIYGYTF
TRBJ2-3,TRBV4-2,NA,TRBD1,TGTGCCAGCCGATCCCGGGAAGGGGGCCTGAATTTT,CASRSREGGLNF
TRBJ1-6,TRBV11-2,NA,NA,TGTGCCAGCACCGGGGGGGCATATAGTTCACCCCTCCACTTT,CASTGGAYSSPLHF
TRBJ2-5,TRBV5-4,NA,NA,TGTGCCAGCAGCTTGTCAATGAGGGTAATGCAAGAGACCCAGTACTTC,CASSLSMRVMQETQYF
TRBJ2-4,TRBV6-6,once,TRBD2,TGTGCCAGCAGACCCGGGACTAGCGAAACTCGGGACATTCAGTACTTC,CASRPGTSETRDIQYF
TRBJ2-3,TRBV5-1,NA,NA,TGCGCCAGCAGCTTAGATCCCCGGACAACTACTAGCACAGATACGCAGTATTTT,CASSLDPRTTTSTDTQYF
TRBJ2-1,TRBV7-3,NA,TRBD2,TGTGCCAGCAGCTTAGGCCTAGCGGGGGGGTCCGATGAGCAGTTCTTC,CASSLGLAGGSDEQFF
TRBJ2-5,TRBV27,NA,TRBD2,TGTGCCAGCAGCTTGGGGCTCACTAGCGGGGGGGCGGAGACCCAGTACTTC,CASSLGLTSGGAETQYF
TRBJ2-7,TRBV19,NA,TRBD1,TGTGCCAGTAGACGGGACAGGGGATCCTACGAGCAGTACTTC,CASRRDRGSYEQYF
TRBJ2-7,TRBV9,NA,NA,TGTGCCAGCAGCGTAGGAGTGAGGGACTACGAGCAGTACTTC,CASSVGVRDYEQYF
TRBJ2-1,TRBV4-3,NA,TRBD1,TGCGCCAGCAGCCAAATGATAGGGGACAGGGGGGATTTTGGGCAGTTCTTC,CASSQMIGDRGDFGQFF
TRBJ1-2,TRBV4-3,once,NA,TGCGCCAGCAGCCAAGAAGTACAGGGAAGCTATGGCTACACCTTC,CASSQEVQGSYGYTF
TRBJ1-1,TRBV7-2,once,NA,TGTGCCAGCAGCTTAGCGGGGGGTACGAACACTGAAGCTTTCTTT,CASSLAGGTNTEAFF
TRBJ2-7,TRBV30,NA,TRBD1,TGTGCCTGGAGTGGGGGGGGACAGGGCCCCTACGAGCAGTACTTC,CAWSGGGQGPYEQYF